This T cell receptor (beta chain) comes out of a study of blood T cell repertoires in COVID-19. The method was immunoSEQ multiplex PCR; TCRdb's version includes in-frame clones alone and lacks a portion of them. Of approximately 330,000 clones in the sample, almost 90% were seen once. The CDR3 is 16 residues long. J was trimmed by 2 bases and V by 6 bases; bases with no gene match: 10. Per the germline V gene, CDR1 is LNHDA and CDR2 is SQIVND (reference sequence). The material sequenced was peripheral blood. This receptor was obtained from a woman aged 40-49 years with COVID-19, enrolled during active disease. The chain is built from TRBV19 and TRBJ1-5; 7 positions match TRBD1. For the CDR3, the DNA is TGTGCCAGTAGGACCGGGACAGTATCGGGCAATCAGCCCCAGCATTTT. This gives the protein CASRTGTVSGNQPQHF.